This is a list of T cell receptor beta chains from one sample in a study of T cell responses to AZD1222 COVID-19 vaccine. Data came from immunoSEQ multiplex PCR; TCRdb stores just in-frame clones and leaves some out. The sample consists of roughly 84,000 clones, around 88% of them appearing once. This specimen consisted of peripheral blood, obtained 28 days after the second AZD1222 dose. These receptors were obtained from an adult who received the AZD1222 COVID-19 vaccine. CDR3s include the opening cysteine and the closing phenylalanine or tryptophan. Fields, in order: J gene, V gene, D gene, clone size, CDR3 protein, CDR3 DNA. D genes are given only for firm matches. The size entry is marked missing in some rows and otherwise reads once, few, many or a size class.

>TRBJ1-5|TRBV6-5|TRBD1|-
CASSYQGDQPQHF
TGTGCCAGCAGTTACCAGGGGGACCAGCCCCAGCATTTT
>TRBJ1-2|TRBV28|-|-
CASGGSYGYTF
TGTGCCAGTGGCGGGAGCTATGGCTACACCTTC
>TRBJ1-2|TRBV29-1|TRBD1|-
CSVEGDRLSGYTF
TGCAGCGTTGAAGGGGACAGGCTGAGTGGCTACACCTTC
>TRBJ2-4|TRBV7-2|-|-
CASSLGDLVGIQYF
TGTGCCAGCAGCTTAGGGGACTTAGTGGGCATTCAGTACTTC
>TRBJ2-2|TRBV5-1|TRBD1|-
CASSLGGARVRELFF
TGCGCCAGCAGCTTAGGGGGCGCGCGGGTGAGGGAGCTGTTTTTT
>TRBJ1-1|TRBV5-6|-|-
CASSLDPGLEAFF
TGTGCCAGCAGCTTGGATCCGGGACTTGAAGCTTTCTTT
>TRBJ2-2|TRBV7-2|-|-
CASRYSGPGELFF
TGTGCCAGCAGGTACAGTGGGCCCGGGGAGCTGTTTTTT
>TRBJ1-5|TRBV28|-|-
CASSLAGNVYQPQHF
TGTGCCAGCAGTTTAGCCGGGAACGTTTATCAGCCCCAGCATTTT
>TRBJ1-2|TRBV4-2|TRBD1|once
CASSQRDSTGAARMSGYTF
TGTGCCAGCAGCCAACGGGACTCGACAGGGGCCGCGCGAATGAGTGGCTACACCTTC
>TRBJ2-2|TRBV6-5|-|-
CASSYGTKNTGELFF
TGTGCCAGCAGTTATGGTACCAAGAACACCGGGGAGCTGTTTTTT
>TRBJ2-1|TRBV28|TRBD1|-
CASSLNPGQDNEQFF
TGTGCCAGCAGTTTAAACCCGGGACAGGACAATGAGCAGTTCTTC
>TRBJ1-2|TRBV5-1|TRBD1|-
CASSPGDRGHYGYTF
TGCGCCAGCAGCCCGGGCGACAGGGGACACTATGGCTACACCTTC
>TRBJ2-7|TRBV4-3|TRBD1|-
CASSQDSRTGGVEQYF
TGCGCCAGCAGCCAAGATTCGCGGACAGGGGGCGTTGAGCAGTACTTC
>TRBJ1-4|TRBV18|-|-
CASSPSWGVNEKLFF
TGTGCCAGCTCCCCCTCTTGGGGGGTTAATGAAAAACTGTTTTTT
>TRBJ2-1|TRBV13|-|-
CASRLYNEQFF
TGTGCCAGCAGACTTTACAATGAGCAGTTCTTC
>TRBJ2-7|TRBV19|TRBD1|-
CASSIDEGQPYEQYF
TGTGCCAGTAGTATAGATGAGGGACAGCCTTACGAGCAGTACTTC
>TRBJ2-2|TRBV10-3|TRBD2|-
CAISESPWGGTSNTGELFF
TGTGCCATCAGTGAGTCCCCCTGGGGGGGGACCTCGAACACCGGGGAGCTGTTTTTT
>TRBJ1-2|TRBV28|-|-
CASSPPRRSPGYTF
TGTGCCAGCAGTCCCCCGAGACGGAGTCCTGGCTACACCTTC
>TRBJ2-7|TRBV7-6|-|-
CASSLGWTTYEQYF
TGTGCCAGCAGCTTAGGTTGGACAACCTACGAGCAGTACTTC
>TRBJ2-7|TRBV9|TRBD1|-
CASSVRTGAYEQYF
TGTGCCAGCAGCGTAAGAACAGGGGCCTACGAGCAGTACTTC
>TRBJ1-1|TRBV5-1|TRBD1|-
CASRNQTNRQGSTEAFF
TGCGCCAGCAGAAACCAGACAAATCGACAGGGTTCAACTGAAGCTTTCTTT
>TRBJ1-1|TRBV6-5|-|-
CASRPGANTEAFF
TGTGCCAGCAGACCAGGGGCGAACACTGAAGCTTTCTTT
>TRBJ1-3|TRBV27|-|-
CASSSSYRMAGNTIYF
TGTGCCAGCAGTTCCTCTTACCGAATGGCTGGAAACACCATATATTTT
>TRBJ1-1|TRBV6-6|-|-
CASSRTSGRGNTEAFF
TGTGCCAGCAGTCGAACCTCCGGGCGGGGGAACACTGAAGCTTTCTTT
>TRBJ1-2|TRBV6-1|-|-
CASSEEGSTF
TGTGCCAGCAGTGAAGAGGGATCGACCTTC
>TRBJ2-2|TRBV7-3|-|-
CASSLWRAGPNTGELFF
TGTGCCAGCAGCTTATGGCGGGCGGGCCCGAACACCGGGGAGCTGTTTTTT
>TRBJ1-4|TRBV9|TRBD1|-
CASSVAPQGADEKLFF
TGTGCCAGCAGCGTAGCCCCACAGGGGGCGGACGAAAAACTGTTTTTT
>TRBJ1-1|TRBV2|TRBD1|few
CASSWDRALTEAFF
TGTGCCAGCAGTTGGGACAGGGCTTTGACTGAAGCTTTCTTT
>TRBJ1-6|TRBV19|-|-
CASSAREGYNSPLHF
TGTGCCAGTAGCGCCCGGGAGGGATATAATTCACCCCTCCACTTT
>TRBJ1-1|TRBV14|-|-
CAMFLKDTEAFF
TGTGCCATGTTTTTGAAGGACACTGAAGCTTTCTTT
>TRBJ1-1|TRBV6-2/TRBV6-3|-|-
CASSSGGGEAFF
TGTGCCAGCAGCTCCGGAGGTGGTGAAGCTTTCTTT
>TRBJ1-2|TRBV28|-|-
CASRLEVNYGYTF
TGTGCCAGCAGACTAGAAGTGAACTATGGCTACACCTTC
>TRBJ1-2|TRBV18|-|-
CASSPDRMGGYTF
TGTGCCAGCTCACCAGACAGGATGGGTGGCTACACCTTC
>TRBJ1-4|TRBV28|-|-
CASSLRASGRGEKLFF
TGTGCCAGCAGTTTAAGGGCCTCAGGGAGGGGGGAAAAACTGTTTTTT
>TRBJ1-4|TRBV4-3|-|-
CASSPRSGATNEKLFF
TGCGCCAGCAGCCCTCGTTCAGGGGCAACTAATGAAAAACTGTTTTTT
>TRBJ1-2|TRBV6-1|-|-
CASSDGASSYYGYTF
TGTGCCAGCAGTGACGGGGCATCTAGCTACTATGGCTACACCTTC
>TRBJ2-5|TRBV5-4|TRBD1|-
CASSLERTGQETQYF
TGTGCCAGCAGCTTGGAAAGGACAGGGCAAGAGACCCAGTACTTC
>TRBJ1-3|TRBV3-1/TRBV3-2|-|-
CASSLFGGSSGNTIYF
TGTGCCAGCAGCCTGTTCGGGGGCTCCAGTGGAAACACCATATATTTT
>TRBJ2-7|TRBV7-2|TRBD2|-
CASSSRLAGGLRVEQYF
TGTGCCAGCAGCTCTAGACTAGCGGGGGGGCTAAGGGTCGAGCAGTACTTC
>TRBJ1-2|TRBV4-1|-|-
CASSQNRNYGYTF
TGCGCCAGCAGCCAAAACAGGAACTATGGCTACACCTTC
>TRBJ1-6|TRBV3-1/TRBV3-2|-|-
CASSQGAGDPSPLHF
TGTGCCAGCAGCCAAGGAGCAGGGGATCCATCACCCCTCCACTTT
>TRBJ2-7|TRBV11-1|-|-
CASGALREQYF
TGTGCCAGCGGAGCTTTACGGGAGCAGTACTTC
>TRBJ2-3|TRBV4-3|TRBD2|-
CASSQDPVAGGWTDTQYF
TGCGCCAGCAGCCAAGATCCGGTAGCGGGGGGCTGGACAGATACGCAGTATTTT
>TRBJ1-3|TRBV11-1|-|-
CASSPNGNTIYF
TGTGCCAGCAGCCCAAATGGAAACACCATATATTTT
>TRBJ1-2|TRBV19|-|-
CASSDRSRGYTF
TGTGCCAGTAGTGACAGGAGCAGAGGCTACACCTTC
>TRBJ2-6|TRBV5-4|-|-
CASRVGVAGANVLTF
TGTGCCAGCAGAGTTGGGGTTGCTGGGGCCAACGTCCTGACTTTC
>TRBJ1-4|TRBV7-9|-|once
CASSRGSTNEKLFF
TGTGCCAGCAGCCGCGGCTCAACTAATGAAAAACTGTTTTTT
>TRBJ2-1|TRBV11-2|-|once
CASSLDVANEQFF
TGTGCCAGCAGCTTAGACGTAGCCAATGAGCAGTTCTTC
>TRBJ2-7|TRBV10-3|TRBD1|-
CATSGGGASYEQYF
TGTGCCACCTCAGGGGGCGGGGCCTCCTACGAGCAGTACTTC
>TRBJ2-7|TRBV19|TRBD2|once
CASSRNSGGFSYEQYF
TGTGCCAGTAGTAGGAACAGCGGGGGGTTCTCCTACGAGCAGTACTTC
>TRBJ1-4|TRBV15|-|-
CATSSRGIPEEEKLFF
TGTGCCACCAGCAGCCGGGGAATACCCGAGGAAGAAAAACTGTTTTTT
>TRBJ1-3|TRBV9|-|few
CASSVAGPGNTIYF
TGTGCCAGCAGCGTAGCAGGACCCGGAAACACCATATATTTT
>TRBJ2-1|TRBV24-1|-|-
CATSDLHRKQFF
TGTGCCACCAGTGATTTGCACCGGAAGCAGTTCTTC
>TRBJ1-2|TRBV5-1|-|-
CASSSSNNGYTF
TGCGCCAGCAGTTCATCAAACAATGGCTACACCTTC
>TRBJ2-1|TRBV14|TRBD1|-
CASSHRRTGVGDEQFF
TGTGCCAGCAGCCACCGCAGGACAGGGGTTGGAGATGAGCAGTTCTTC
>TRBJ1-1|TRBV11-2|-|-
CASSLARGLNTEAFF
TGTGCCAGCAGCTTAGCCCGGGGTCTGAACACTGAAGCTTTCTTT
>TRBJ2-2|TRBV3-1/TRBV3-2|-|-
CASRHIGELFF
TGTGCCAGCAGACACATCGGGGAGCTGTTTTTT